Included here is one T cell receptor beta chain sequence, with context. Antigen unknown. The PCR had 60 Vbeta and 13 Jbeta primers. Clones were read by immunoSEQ multiplex PCR, and TCRdb kept only the in-frame ones, dropping some. The profile covers over 80,000 clones, with 81% appearing a single time and about 4.9% taken by the ten largest. These data originate in a study of cytomegalovirus exposure and HLA in healthy donors. Study results and caveats: Whilst most TCR sequences proved rare, a subset of public TCRs occurred across many donors.

Germline CDR1 SGHVS, CDR2 FNYEAQ. V was clipped by 0 bases and J by 8 bases, with 10 bases between them. The CDR3 has 14 residues. The sample consisted of PBMCs. The sequence came from a man aged 40-50 years in good health and CMV-seropositive. The rearrangement links TRBV7-6 to TRBJ1-4, with D hard to call. The CDR3 loop reads CASSLAPDGEKLFF. The CDR3 nucleotides are TGTGCCAGCAGCTTAGCGCCAGACGGGGAAAAACTGTTTTTT.